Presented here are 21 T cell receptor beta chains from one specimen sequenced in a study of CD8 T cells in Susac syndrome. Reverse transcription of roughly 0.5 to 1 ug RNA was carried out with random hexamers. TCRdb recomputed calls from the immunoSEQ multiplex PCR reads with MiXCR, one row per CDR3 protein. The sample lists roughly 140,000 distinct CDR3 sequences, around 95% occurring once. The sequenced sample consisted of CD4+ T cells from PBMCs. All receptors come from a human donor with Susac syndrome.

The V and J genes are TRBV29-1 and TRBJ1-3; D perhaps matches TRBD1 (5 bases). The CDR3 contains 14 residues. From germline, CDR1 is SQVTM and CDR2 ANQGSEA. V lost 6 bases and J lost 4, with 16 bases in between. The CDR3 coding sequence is TGCAGCGTAAGAACAGGACCCAGAGGAAACACCATATATTTT. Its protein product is CSVRTGPRGNTIYF.

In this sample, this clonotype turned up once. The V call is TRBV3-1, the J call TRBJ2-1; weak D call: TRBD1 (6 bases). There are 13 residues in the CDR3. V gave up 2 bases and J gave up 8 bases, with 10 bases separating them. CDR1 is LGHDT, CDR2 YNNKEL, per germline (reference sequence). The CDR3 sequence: CASSQNRVDEQFF. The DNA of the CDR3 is TGTGCCAGCAGCCAAAACAGGGTTGATGAGCAGTTCTTC.

CDR3: CASSYSRPYEQYF. The CDR3 nucleotides read TGTGCCAGCAGTTACTCGAGGCCCTACGAGCAGTACTTC. V and J are TRBV6-2 or TRBV6-3 and TRBJ2-7; D is undetermined. The CDR3 totals 13 residues. The germline V gene encodes CDR1 MNHEY and CDR2 SVGEGT. V gave up 0 bases and J gave up 2 bases, with 5 bases separating them.

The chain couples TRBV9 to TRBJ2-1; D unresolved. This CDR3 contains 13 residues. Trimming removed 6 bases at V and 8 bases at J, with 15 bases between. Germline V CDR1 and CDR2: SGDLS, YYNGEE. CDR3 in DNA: TGTGCCAGCACGGCCCCGGGCGGCGATGAGCAGTTCTTC. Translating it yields CASTAPGGDEQFF.

CDR3 nucleotides: TGCAGTGCTTTAGACGTCCAACTCTCACCCCTCCACTTT. It yields the protein CSALDVQLSPLHF. This rearrangement joins TRBV20-1 to TRBJ1-6; D is unclear. The CDR3 extends over 13 amino acids. V was trimmed by 5 bases and J by 10 bases, leaving 15 bases between them. CDR1 and CDR2 (germline): DFQATT, SNEGSKA (reference sequence).

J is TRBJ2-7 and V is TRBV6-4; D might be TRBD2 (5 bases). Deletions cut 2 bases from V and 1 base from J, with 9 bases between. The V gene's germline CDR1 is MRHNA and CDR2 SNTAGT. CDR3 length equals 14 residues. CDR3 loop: CASSDRRASYEQYF. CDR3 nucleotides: TGTGCCAGCAGTGACAGGCGGGCGTCCTACGAGCAGTACTTC.

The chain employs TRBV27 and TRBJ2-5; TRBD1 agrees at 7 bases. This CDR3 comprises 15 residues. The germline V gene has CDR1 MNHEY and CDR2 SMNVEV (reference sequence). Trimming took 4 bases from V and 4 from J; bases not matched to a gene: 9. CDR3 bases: TGTGCCAGCAGTTCCCCAGGGGGTGGACGAGAGACCCAGTACTTC. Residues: CASSSPGGGRETQYF.

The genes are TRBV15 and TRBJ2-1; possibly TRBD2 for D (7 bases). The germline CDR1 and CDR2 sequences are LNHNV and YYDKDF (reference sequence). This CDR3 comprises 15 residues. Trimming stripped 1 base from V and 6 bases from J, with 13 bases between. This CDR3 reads CATSRVGGPTNEQFF. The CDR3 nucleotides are TGTGCCACCAGCAGAGTGGGGGGGCCGACCAATGAGCAGTTCTTC.

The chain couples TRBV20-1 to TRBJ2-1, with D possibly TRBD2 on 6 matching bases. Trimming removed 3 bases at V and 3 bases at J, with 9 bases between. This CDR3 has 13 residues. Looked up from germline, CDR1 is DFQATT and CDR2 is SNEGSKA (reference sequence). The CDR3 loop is CSASGSSYNEQFF. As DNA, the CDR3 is TGCAGTGCTAGCGGGAGCAGCTACAATGAGCAGTTCTTC.

CDR3 DNA sequence: TGTGCCACCAGTGATTTTCGGGATACGCAGTATTTT. It yields the protein CATSDFRDTQYF. The J gene is TRBJ2-3, the V gene TRBV24-1; D gene uncertain. The germline gives CDR1 KGHDR, CDR2 SFDVKD. The CDR3 extends over 12 amino acids. V dropped 1 base and J dropped 6 bases, with 4 bases sitting between them.

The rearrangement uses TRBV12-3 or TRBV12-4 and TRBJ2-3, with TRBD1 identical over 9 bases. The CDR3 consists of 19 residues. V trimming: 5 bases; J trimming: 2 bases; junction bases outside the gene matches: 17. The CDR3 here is CASSTSFGTGLGFTDTQYF. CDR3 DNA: TGTGCCAGCAGTACTTCCTTTGGGACAGGGCTGGGGTTCACAGATACGCAGTATTTT.

Here the CDR3 DNA reads TGTGCCAGCAGCCCTAATGGCCTCTACGAGCAGTACTTC. It specifies CASSPNGLYEQYF. This chain uses TRBV11-2 with TRBJ2-7; the D is unclear. Germline loops: CDR1 SGHAT, CDR2 FQNNGV. Trimming took off 5 bases at V and 3 bases at J, with 11 bases between the two ends. This CDR3 has 13 residues.

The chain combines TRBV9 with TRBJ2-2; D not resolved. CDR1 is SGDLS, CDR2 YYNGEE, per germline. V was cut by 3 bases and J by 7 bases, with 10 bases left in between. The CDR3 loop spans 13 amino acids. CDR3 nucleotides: TGTGCCAGCAGCGCCACCCTCGTCGGGGAGCTGTTTTTT. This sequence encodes CASSATLVGELFF.

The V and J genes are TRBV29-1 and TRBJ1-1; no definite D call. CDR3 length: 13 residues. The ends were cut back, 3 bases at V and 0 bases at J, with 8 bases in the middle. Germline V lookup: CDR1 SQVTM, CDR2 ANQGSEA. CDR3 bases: TGCAGCGTTGAGAGACACTTGAACACTGAAGCTTTCTTT. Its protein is CSVERHLNTEAFF.

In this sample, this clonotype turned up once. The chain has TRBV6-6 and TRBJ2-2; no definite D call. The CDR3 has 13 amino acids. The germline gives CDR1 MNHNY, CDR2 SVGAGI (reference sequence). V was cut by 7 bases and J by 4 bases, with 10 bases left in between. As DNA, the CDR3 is TGTGCCAGCAACCGAGACCCCACCGGGGAGCTGTTTTTT. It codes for CASNRDPTGELFF.

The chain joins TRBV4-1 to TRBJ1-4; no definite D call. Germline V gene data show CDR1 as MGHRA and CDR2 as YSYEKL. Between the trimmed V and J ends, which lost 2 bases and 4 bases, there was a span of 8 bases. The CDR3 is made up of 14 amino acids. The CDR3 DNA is TGCGCCAGCAGCCAAACGGGCCTTAATGAAAAACTGTTTTTT. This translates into CASSQTGLNEKLFF.

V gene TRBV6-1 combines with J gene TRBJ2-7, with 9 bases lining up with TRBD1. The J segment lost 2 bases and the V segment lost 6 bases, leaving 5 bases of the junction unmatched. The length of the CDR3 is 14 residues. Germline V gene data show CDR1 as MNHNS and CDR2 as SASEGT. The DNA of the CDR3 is TGTGCCAGCAGCACCCGGGACAGGGCCTACGAGCAGTACTTC. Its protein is CASSTRDRAYEQYF.

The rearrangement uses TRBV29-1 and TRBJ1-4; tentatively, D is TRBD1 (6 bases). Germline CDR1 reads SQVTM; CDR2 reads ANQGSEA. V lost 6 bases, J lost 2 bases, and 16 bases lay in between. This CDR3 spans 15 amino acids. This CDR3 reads CSVYHQGMTNEKLFF. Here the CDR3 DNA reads TGCAGCGTATACCACCAGGGGATGACTAATGAAAAACTGTTTTTT.

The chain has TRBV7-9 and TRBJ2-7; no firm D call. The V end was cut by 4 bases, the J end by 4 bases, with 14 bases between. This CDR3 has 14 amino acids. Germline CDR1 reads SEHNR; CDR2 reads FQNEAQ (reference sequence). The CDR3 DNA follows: TGTGCCAGCAGCTCTAATGGTAGCCCTTACGAGCAGTACTTC. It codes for CASSSNGSPYEQYF.

The CDR3: CSAPRVGTYNEQFF. CDR3 DNA sequence: TGCAGTGCCCCTAGGGTGGGGACGTACAATGAGCAGTTCTTC. This chain links TRBV20-1 with TRBJ2-1; D may correspond to TRBD1 or TRBD2 (5 bases each). Germline V gives CDR1 DFQATT, CDR2 SNEGSKA (reference sequence). V lost 6 bases, J lost 4 bases, and 16 bases lay in between. The CDR3 extends over 14 amino acids.

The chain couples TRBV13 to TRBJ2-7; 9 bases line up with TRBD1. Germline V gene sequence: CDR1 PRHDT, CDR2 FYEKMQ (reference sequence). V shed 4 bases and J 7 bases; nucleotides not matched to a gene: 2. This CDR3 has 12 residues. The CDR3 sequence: CASSSGQGEQYF. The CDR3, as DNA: TGTGCCAGCAGCTCGGGACAGGGAGAGCAGTACTTC.